This T cell receptor beta chain is drawn from a study of blood T cell repertoires in COVID-19. As for the study in general: Nucleic acid was either cDNA or gDNA, and it came from T cells, B-cell-depleted T cells, or PBMCs.

The V gene's germline CDR1 is SGDLS and CDR2 YYNGEE. The CDR3 covers 13 residues. V was trimmed by 4 bases and J by 7 bases, leaving 12 bases between them. TCRdb's table, derived via immunoSEQ multiplex PCR, lists solely in-frame clones and lacks some. The sample records some 53,000 clones, about 90% being singletons. The source of this sequence is a human donor with active COVID-19. The donor label of this sample is uncertain. This chain uses TRBV9 with TRBJ2-1, with a weak D call TRBD2 (6 bases). Sequencing was performed on peripheral blood. The CDR3 nucleotides read TGTGCCAGCAGCCCGGATGGGACTAATGAGCAGTTCTTC. This gives the protein CASSPDGTNEQFF.